Reported below is one T cell receptor (beta chain). Its antigen is not yet known. No much larger clone is present one base from it, and per-base qualities are unavailable. These data belong to a study of shared clonotypes between healthy human individuals (dated by TCRdb to the early 2020s). General notes on the study: A couple of women and a few men aged 18 to 49 years were included in the cohort. Per donor, three plates each were used for CD4 naive and CD4 memory, two for CD8 naive, and one for CD8 memory. Blood TCR repertoires of a handful of healthy adults were deeply sequenced to estimate repertoire size and the extent of clonotype sharing between individuals. To increase sequencing depth and limit assay-specific biases, different laboratories used diverse techniques to prepare libraries and sequence TCR repertoires. Leukapheresis yielded between about 0.85 and 10 billion PBMCs per donor. Overall study outcomes, separate from this receptor: Based on pairwise subsampling, the degree of clonotype sharing among donors was expected to be affected by sequencing depth. Sharing across several donors was observed for around 4.8% of naive CD4, over 3% of naive CD8, about 2.5% of memory CD4, and approximately 0.41% of memory CD8 clonotypes. Sampling was restricted to blood, and TCR repertoires in tissue are likely to differ from TCR repertoires in blood. Incomplete sequencing was indicated by rarefaction of sorted-subset datasets, despite the large sequencing depth. Naive subsets generally had larger estimated clonotype richness than memory subsets. Clonotypes shared by all four sorted-subset donors showed higher generation probabilities than non-shared clonotypes. The genetic and exposure-history diversity represented was limited by the small number of donors.

CDR1 is given as SGDLS and CDR2 as YYNGEE, both from the germline V gene. Compared with germline, V lacks 5 bases and J lacks 1 base; bases without a gene match: 4. From cysteine to phenylalanine, the CDR3 is 15 amino acids long. The kept DNA is CDR3 alone, 45 bases in frame from the first base. Using the deep immunoSEQ assay, multiplex PCR amplified TCR CDR3 regions from genomic DNA. Extracted genomic DNA from each cell subset was spread evenly across all wells of several immunoSEQ 96-well plates, with each plate serving as a replicate. For sorted subsets, roughly 0.2 ug genomic DNA, equal to some 28,000 T cell genomes, was loaded into each replicate PCR. Purified libraries were measured with a Qubit 3.0 fluorometer, size-checked on a Bioanalyzer 2100, and measured again with the KAPA Library Quantification kit. A separate single-read 150-cycle Illumina NextSeq 550 flow cell was used to sequence each immunoSEQ 96-well plate. From the authors' description of their analysis: Because the immunoSEQ output included only junctional sequences and no quality scores, the filtering could not be the same as the filtering used for full-length reads. Sequences were annotated with PyIR, a Python wrapper for IgBLAST v1.9, using IMGT germline references to assign V/J genes and CDR3. Any read was removed if the V/J assignment was weak (E-value above 1e-6), the CDR3 was missing, or the read contained stop codons, out-of-frame junctions, or ambiguous translated residues. V3J clonotypes were defined by identical inferred V gene, J gene, and CDR3 amino acid sequence. To compute the percentage overlap between repertoires, the number of shared unique clonotypes was divided by the size of the smaller repertoire. Repertoire richness was assessed with RTK rarefaction, the Chao1 estimator, and Recon v2.1 estimates of unobserved clonotypes. Generation probabilities for all TCRbeta clonotypes obtained by the gDNA method from a handful of donors were computed using OLGA. The table comes from immuneACCESS by way of TCRdb, which keeps in-frame sequences with V and J called. Part of the clones is missing from these tables; in studies checked, under half for an unresolved V gene and the rest for unknown reasons. V and J calls and clone size are those listed in that table; D and trimming were worked out from the DNA. Within this sample are 1,400,000 or so clones, with 97% to 99% of them counted one time only. The ten largest clones represent approximately 0.4% of the sample.

The donors were healthy, HIV-negative adults who had no recently reported acute infections or vaccinations. Every donor was a Caucasian adult residing in Nashville, Tennessee, USA. Magnetic negative selection was used to enrich CD4+ T cells, after which naive cells were positively selected on CD45RA and the negative fraction became the memory subset. Blood was obtained by leukapheresis, after which PBMCs were separated by Ficoll-Histopaque density gradient centrifugation and cryopreserved in liquid nitrogen vapor phase. Analytical flow cytometry was used to check the purity and quantity of every magnetically sorted T cell population. Genomic DNA was isolated from every sorted fraction and measured by UV absorbance on a Nanodrop 2000c.

The sequence is built from TRBV9 and TRBJ2-2, and 8 junctional nucleotides match TRBD2. Sample: naive CD4+ T cells sorted from blood. The sample's cell subset or site label, decoded: CD45RA+ positively selected. This TCR was recovered from a man aged 25-45 years in good health. The CDR3 region has the sequence CASSAGTRNTGELFF. The nucleotide sequence reads as follows: TGTGCCAGCAGTGCCGGGACTAGGAACACCGGGGAGCTGTTTTTT. With the rest looked up from the reference TRBV9 and TRBJ2-2 genes rather than sequenced, the full variable domain is DSGVTQTPKHLITATGQRVTLRCSPRSGDLSVYWYQQSLDQGLQFLIQYYNGEERAKGNILERFSAQQFPDLHSELNLSSLELGDSALYFCASSAGTRNTGELFFGEGSRLTVL.